A single sample gave rise to the 19 T cell receptor beta chains below, sequenced in a study of blood T cell repertoires in COVID-19. Data came from immunoSEQ multiplex PCR; TCRdb stores just in-frame clones and leaves some out. The sample carries approximately 260,000 clones, roughly 80% recorded once. The sequenced material came from peripheral blood. The source of these receptors is a woman older than 75 with acute or convalescent COVID-19.

Only one count was recorded for this clone. The genes are TRBV9 and TRBJ1-3; D call uncertain. Trimming cost V 4 bases and J 4 bases, with 9 bases left between them. CDR1 and CDR2 (germline): SGDLS, YYNGEE. The CDR3 loop spans 13 amino acids. This chain's CDR3 is CASSPLGGNTIYF. In DNA form, the CDR3 reads TGTGCCAGCAGCCCCCTAGGAGGAAACACCATATATTTT. The whole variable domain, remainder taken from reference TRBV9 and TRBJ1-3, is DSGVTQTPKHLITATGQRVTLRCSPRSGDLSVYWYQQSLDQGLQFLIQYYNGEERAKGNILERFSAQQFPDLHSELNLSSLELGDSALYFCASSPLGGNTIYFGEGSWLTVV.

The CDR3 spells CASSLMVATNTEAFF. CDR3 coding DNA: TGTGCCAGCAGCTTAATGGTAGCCACGAACACTGAAGCTTTCTTT. This chain joins TRBV7-6 and TRBJ1-1; D ambiguous. The CDR3 length is 15 residues. Trimming shortened V by 2 bases and J by 1 base, and 11 bases separated the two germline ends. Per the germline V gene, CDR1 is SGHVS and CDR2 is FNYEAQ.

V usage is TRBV19 and J usage is TRBJ1-5; 7 nucleotides match TRBD1. CDR3 length: 12 residues. The germline gives CDR1 LNHDA, CDR2 SQIVND (reference sequence). Germline trimming cut 4 bases from V and 7 bases from J; bases unmatched to any gene: 1. Here the CDR3 reads CASSTGGQPQHF. In nucleotides, the CDR3 is TGTGCCAGTAGTACAGGGGGGCAGCCCCAGCATTTT.

The rearrangement uses TRBV24-1 and TRBJ2-2; 9 bases match TRBD1. The germline gives CDR1 KGHDR, CDR2 SFDVKD. With 2 bases clipped from V and 3 bases from J, the junction kept 6 bases outside the gene matches. The CDR3 loop spans 17 amino acids. CDR3 sequence: CATSDSNRGPDTGELFF. The CDR3 DNA follows: TGTGCCACCAGTGATTCCAACAGGGGGCCGGACACCGGGGAGCTGTTTTTT.

The rearrangement joins TRBV27 to TRBJ2-3; 9 positions match TRBD2. The CDR3 spans 18 residues. CDR1 and CDR2 from the germline V gene are MNHEY and SMNVEV (reference sequence). Germline trimming cut 1 base from V and 0 bases from J; bases unmatched to any gene: 8. This CDR3 is CASSLWGGGVGSTDTQYF. The CDR3 DNA sequence: TGTGCCAGCAGTTTATGGGGCGGGGGGGTTGGTAGCACAGATACGCAGTATTTT.

The gene calls are TRBV6-6 and TRBJ2-2, with 7 bases that match TRBD1. J lost 0 bases, V lost 6 bases, and 4 bases had no gene match. Germline V CDR1 and CDR2: MNHNY, SVGAGI (reference sequence). The CDR3 spans 15 residues. The CDR3 DNA reads TGTGCCAGCAGGGACAGGACCGCGAACACCGGGGAGCTGTTTTTT. Translated, it gives CASRDRTANTGELFF.

This chain links TRBV19 with TRBJ1-5; tentatively, D is TRBD1 (6 bases). The CDR3 length is 17 residues. With 4 bases removed from V and 6 bases from J, the gap between germline ends came to 22 bases. Per the germline V gene, CDR1 is LNHDA and CDR2 is SQIVND (reference sequence). CDR3 region: CASSTSGGGGPGQPQHF. The CDR3 region has the DNA TGTGCCAGTAGTACCAGTGGAGGGGGGGGCCCTGGTCAGCCCCAGCATTTT.

V is TRBV9 and J is TRBJ2-1; 8 nucleotides match TRBD1. The junction had 3 bases not matched to a gene; V was cut back by 4 bases and J by 0 bases. Germline V gene data show CDR1 as SGDLS and CDR2 as YYNGEE. This CDR3 is 15 amino acids long. The CDR3 bases are TGTGCCAGCAGCCTTGGACAGGGCTCCTACAATGAGCAGTTCTTC. It is translated as CASSLGQGSYNEQFF.

This chain connects TRBV9 to TRBJ2-2; 9 nucleotides align to TRBD1. The CDR3 runs 16 residues. CDR1 is SGDLS, CDR2 YYNGEE, per germline. After removal of 2 bases from V and 1 base from J, the junction contained 3 bases not matched to a gene. This chain's CDR3 is CASSVMTGGNTGELFF. The CDR3 DNA is TGTGCCAGCAGCGTGATGACAGGGGGGAACACCGGGGAGCTGTTTTTT.

This clone was counted only a few times. This sequence joins TRBV7-9 and TRBJ2-5; D unclear. Deletions cut 1 base from V and 5 bases from J, with 11 bases between. The CDR3 length is 14 residues. Germline V gives CDR1 SEHNR, CDR2 FQNEAQ (reference sequence). CDR3 region: CASSLGVASETQYF. CDR3 coding DNA: TGTGCCAGCAGCTTAGGGGTAGCTAGTGAGACCCAGTACTTC.

Remarks on this clone: The same CDR3 arises from other DNA sequences in this sample as well. The V and J genes are TRBV15 and TRBJ1-3, with 7 bases lining up with TRBD1. Germline lookup yields CDR1 LNHNV and CDR2 YYDKDF (reference sequence). The length of the CDR3 is 14 residues. Trimming cost V 5 bases and J 4 bases; bases outside gene matches: 5. The CDR3 nucleotides read TGTGCCACCAGCCCCGACAGGGCCGGAAACACCATATATTTT. The encoded protein is CATSPDRAGNTIYF.

This chain joins TRBV6-4 and TRBJ1-6, with 7 bases identical to TRBD1. The CDR3 spans 16 residues. CDR1 is MRHNA, CDR2 SNTAGT, per germline. V was clipped by 6 bases and J by 8 bases; unmatched bases: 13. The CDR3 here is CASRYRGKLPDSPLHF. CDR3 DNA: TGTGCCAGCAGGTACAGGGGAAAGCTCCCCGATTCACCCCTCCACTTT.

The CDR3 reads CASSRDRAEKLFF. DNA for the CDR3: TGTGCCAGCAGCCGCGACAGGGCCGAAAAACTGTTTTTT. The chain joins TRBV7-8 to TRBJ1-4; 7 bases align to TRBD1. Germline V gene data show CDR1 as SGHVS and CDR2 as FQNEAQ. Trimming took 5 bases from V and 8 from J; bases not matched to a gene: 5. The CDR3 covers 13 residues.

Worth noting for this clone: A read error may produce the germline difference seen at one junction end. The CDR3 sequence: CASSLVPGTGVVF. The CDR3 bases are TGTGCCAGCAGCTTAGTTCCCGGGACAGGGGTGGTCTTC. This sequence joins TRBV7-8 and TRBJ2-1; TRBD1 matches at 10 bases. This CDR3 is 13 amino acids long. Germline lookup yields CDR1 SGHVS and CDR2 FQNEAQ.

The CDR3 spells CASSREVGYGYTF. Here the CDR3 DNA reads TGTGCCAGCAGTCGCGAGGTGGGCTATGGCTACACCTTC. The chain recombines TRBV28 with TRBJ1-2; no clear D gene. Trimming stripped 5 bases from V and 4 bases from J, with 11 bases between. Germline CDR1 is MDHEN and CDR2 is SYDVKM. The CDR3 length is 13 residues.

This clone was seen only a few times. The rearrangement uses TRBV7-3 and TRBJ1-1; D not resolved. CDR3 length: 13 residues. The V gene's germline CDR1 is SGHTA and CDR2 FQGTGA. The V and J ends lost 2 bases and 1 base respectively, with 5 bases between them. For the CDR3, the DNA is TGTGCCAGCAGCTTATACAGGAACACTGAAGCTTTCTTT. Translated: CASSLYRNTEAFF.

The chain uses TRBV9 and TRBJ2-2, with D uncertain. This CDR3 is 14 amino acids long. Germline values: CDR1 SGDLS, CDR2 YYNGEE. V was clipped by 1 base and J by 5 bases, with 9 bases between them. This CDR3 reads CASSVSISTGELFF. Written as DNA, the CDR3 is TGTGCCAGCAGCGTATCTATAAGTACCGGGGAGCTGTTTTTT.

This CDR3 is CASSESYIRGGGYTF. The DNA of the CDR3 is TGCGCCAGCAGTGAGTCGTACATCCGGGGTGGCGGCTACACCTTC. The chain is built from TRBV10-2 and TRBJ1-2, with D hard to call. Per germline, CDR1 WSHSY and CDR2 SAAADI. The CDR3 consists of 15 residues. V was cut by 0 bases and J by 8 bases, with 16 bases left in between.

This clone has just one count. The rearrangement joins TRBV3-1 (or the pseudogene TRBV3-2) to TRBJ2-5, with D uncertain. Germline CDR1 reads LGHDT; CDR2 reads YNNKEL (reference sequence). V lost 3 bases to trimming and J lost 2 bases, with 7 bases between them. This CDR3 contains 13 residues. The CDR3 sequence is CASSQRWQETQYF. The CDR3 DNA reads as TGTGCCAGCAGCCAGCGTTGGCAAGAGACCCAGTACTTC.